This T cell receptor beta chain comes out of a study of OX40 agonist ivuxolimab in advanced cancers. For the study at large: Ivuxolimab was delivered to patients intravenously every 2 weeks at doses spanning 0.01 to 10 mg/kg. Study observations and caveats: CD4+ and CD8+ blood T cells expanded clonally by week 6 at 0.1 to 3.0 mg/kg.

This clone was picked up one time. Its antigen remains unknown. Anyone with autoimmune disease history or systemic immunosuppression was excluded. Trimming cost V 2 bases and J 2 bases, with 6 bases left between them. The CDR3 is 12 amino acids. Germline CDR1 and CDR2: GTSNPN and SVGIG (reference sequence). The method was immunoSEQ multiplex PCR; TCRdb's version includes in-frame clones alone and lacks a portion of them. The sample has fewer than 80,000 clones, 70% to 90% seen once. The clonotype comes from an adult with an advanced solid tumor such as melanoma, head and neck, liver or kidney cancer. The chain combines TRBV30 with TRBJ2-5; unclear D gene. This specimen consisted of CD4+ or CD8+ T cells sorted from blood, obtained in a trial of the OX40 agonist ivuxolimab. Here the CDR3 DNA reads TGTGCCTGGAGTAAACAGCAAGAGACCCAGTACTTC. Translated: CAWSKQQETQYF.